Described below is a single TCR beta chain sequence and its context. The sample comes from a study of T cells in Graves' hyperthyroidism and ophthalmopathy. V dropped 1 base and J dropped 3 bases, with 4 bases sitting between them. Germline loops: CDR1 LNHDA, CDR2 SQIVND (reference sequence). This CDR3 is 13 amino acids long. TCR beta CDR3 sequences were amplified from RNA transcripts. An initial round of RT-PCR targeting the TCR CDR3 relied on the HTBI primer set. TCRdb fed the multiplex PCR reads into MiXCR, producing one record per CDR3 protein. The sample includes more than 300,000 distinct CDR3 sequences, around 18% seen only once; the top ten take 40%.

This receptor was identified in a man between 18 and 35 years old with Graves' ophthalmopathy. Sequencing was done on a sample of blood. The chain recombines TRBV19 with TRBJ1-5; no clear D gene. The CDR3 DNA reads as TGTGCCAGTAGTATAGTAGTCAATCAGCCCCAGCATTTT. Translated: CASSIVVNQPQHF.